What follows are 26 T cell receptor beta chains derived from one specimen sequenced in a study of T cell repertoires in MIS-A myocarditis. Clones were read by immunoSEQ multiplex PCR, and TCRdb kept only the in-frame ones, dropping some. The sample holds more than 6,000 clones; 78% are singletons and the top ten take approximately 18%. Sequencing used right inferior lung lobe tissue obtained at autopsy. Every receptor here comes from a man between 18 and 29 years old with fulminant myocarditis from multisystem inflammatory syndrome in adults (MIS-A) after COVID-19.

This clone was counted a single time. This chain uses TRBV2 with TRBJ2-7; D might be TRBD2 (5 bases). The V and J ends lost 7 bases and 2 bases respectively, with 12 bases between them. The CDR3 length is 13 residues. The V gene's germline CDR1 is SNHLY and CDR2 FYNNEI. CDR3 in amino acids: CASKWASPYEQYF. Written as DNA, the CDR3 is TGTGCCAGCAAGTGGGCTAGCCCCTACGAGCAGTACTTC.

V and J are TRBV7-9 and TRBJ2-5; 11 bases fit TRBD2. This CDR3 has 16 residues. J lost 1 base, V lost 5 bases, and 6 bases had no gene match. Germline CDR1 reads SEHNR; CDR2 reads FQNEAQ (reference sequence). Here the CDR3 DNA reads TGTGCCAGCAGCAACATAGGGACTAGCGGCCAAGAGACCCAGTACTTC. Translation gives CASSNIGTSGQETQYF.

In nucleotides, the CDR3 is TGTGCCAGCAGCTTAGTTGGAGTTCGGTACGGGGAGCTGTTTTTT. The encoded protein is CASSLVGVRYGELFF. The chain uses TRBV11-2 and TRBJ2-2; D is unresolved. The CDR3 is made up of 15 amino acids. CDR1 and CDR2 (germline): SGHAT, FQNNGV. V lost 1 base, J lost 7 bases, and 13 bases lay in between.

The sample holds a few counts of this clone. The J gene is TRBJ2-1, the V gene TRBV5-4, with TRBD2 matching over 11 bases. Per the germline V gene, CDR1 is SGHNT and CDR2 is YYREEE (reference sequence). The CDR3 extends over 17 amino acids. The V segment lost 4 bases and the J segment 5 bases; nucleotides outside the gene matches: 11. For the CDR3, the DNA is TGTGCCAGCAGCCGTACCTTTAGCGGGGGGGCCGACAATGAGCAGTTCTTC. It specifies CASSRTFSGGADNEQFF.

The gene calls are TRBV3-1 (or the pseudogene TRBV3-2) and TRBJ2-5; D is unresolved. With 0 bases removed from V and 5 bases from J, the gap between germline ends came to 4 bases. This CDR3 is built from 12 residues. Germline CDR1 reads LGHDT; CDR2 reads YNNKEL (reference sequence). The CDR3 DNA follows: TGTGCCAGCAGCCAAGATGGGGAGACCCAGTACTTC. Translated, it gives CASSQDGETQYF.

This CDR3 reads CASSQGTVNGYGYTF. The CDR3 coding sequence is TGCGCCAGCAGCCAGGGGACAGTGAACGGCTATGGCTACACCTTC. The rearrangement uses TRBV4-1 and TRBJ1-2; TRBD1 aligns across 7 bases. Germline values: CDR1 MGHRA, CDR2 YSYEKL. V was clipped by 3 bases and J by 4 bases; unmatched bases: 8. This CDR3 contains 15 residues.

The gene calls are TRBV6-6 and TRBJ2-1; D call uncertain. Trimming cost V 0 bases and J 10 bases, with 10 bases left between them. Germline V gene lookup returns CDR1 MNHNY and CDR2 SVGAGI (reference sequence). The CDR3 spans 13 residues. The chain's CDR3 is CASSYSKSLEQFF. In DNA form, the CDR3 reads TGTGCCAGCAGTTACTCGAAAAGTCTCGAGCAGTTCTTC.

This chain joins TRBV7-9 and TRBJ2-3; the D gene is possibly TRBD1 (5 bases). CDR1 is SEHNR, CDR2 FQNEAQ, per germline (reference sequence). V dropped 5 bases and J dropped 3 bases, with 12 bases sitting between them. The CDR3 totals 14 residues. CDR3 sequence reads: CASSPTAGTDTQYF. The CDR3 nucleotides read TGTGCCAGCAGCCCAACCGCAGGGACAGATACGCAGTATTTT.

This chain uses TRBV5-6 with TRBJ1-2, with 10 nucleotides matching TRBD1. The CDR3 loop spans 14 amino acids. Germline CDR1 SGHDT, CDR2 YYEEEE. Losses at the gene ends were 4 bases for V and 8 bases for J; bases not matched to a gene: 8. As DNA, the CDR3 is TGTGCCAGCAGCCGTCCGACAGGGGGCATAGGCTACACCTTC. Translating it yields CASSRPTGGIGYTF. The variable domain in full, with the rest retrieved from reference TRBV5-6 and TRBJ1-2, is DAGVTQSPTHLIKTRGQQVTLRCSPKSGHDTVSWYQQALGQGPQFIFQYYEEEERQRGNFPDRFSGHQFPNYSSELNVNALLLGDSALYLCASSRPTGGIGYTFGSGTRLTVV.

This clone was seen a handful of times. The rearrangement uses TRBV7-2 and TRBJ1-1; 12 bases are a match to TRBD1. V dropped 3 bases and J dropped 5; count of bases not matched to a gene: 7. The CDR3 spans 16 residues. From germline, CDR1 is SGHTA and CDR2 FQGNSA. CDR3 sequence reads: CASSFGTGGAKTEAFF. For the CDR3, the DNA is TGTGCCAGCAGCTTCGGGACAGGGGGCGCGAAGACTGAAGCTTTCTTT.

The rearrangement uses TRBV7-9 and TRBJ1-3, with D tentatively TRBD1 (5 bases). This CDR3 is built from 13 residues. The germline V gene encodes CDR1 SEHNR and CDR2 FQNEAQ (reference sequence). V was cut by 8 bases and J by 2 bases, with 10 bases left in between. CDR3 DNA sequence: TGTGCCAGCCACGGGGGAACTGGAAACACCATATATTTT. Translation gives CASHGGTGNTIYF.

The CDR3 is CASSLNLGAYNEQFF. The CDR3 DNA sequence: TGTGCCAGCAGTCTGAACTTAGGGGCCTACAATGAGCAGTTCTTC. This chain uses TRBV6-2 or TRBV6-3 with TRBJ2-1; tentative D call: TRBD1 (5 bases). This CDR3 contains 15 residues. Germline CDR1 is MNHEY and CDR2 is SVGEGT. V shed 5 bases and J shed 2 bases, with 13 bases lying between them.

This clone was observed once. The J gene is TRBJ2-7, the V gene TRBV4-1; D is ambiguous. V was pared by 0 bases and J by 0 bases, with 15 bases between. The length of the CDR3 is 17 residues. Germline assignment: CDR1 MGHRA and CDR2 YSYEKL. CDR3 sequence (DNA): TGCGCCAGCAGCCAAGATCAGCCAGGATCTTCCTCCTACGAGCAGTACTTC. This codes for CASSQDQPGSSSYEQYF.

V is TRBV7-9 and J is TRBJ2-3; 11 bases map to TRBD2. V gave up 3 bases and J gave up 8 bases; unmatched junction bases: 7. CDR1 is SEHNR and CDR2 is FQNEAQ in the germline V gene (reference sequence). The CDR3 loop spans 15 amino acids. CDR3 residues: CASSFATSGAGTQYF. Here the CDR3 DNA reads TGTGCCAGCAGCTTCGCGACTAGCGGGGCGGGTACGCAGTATTTT.

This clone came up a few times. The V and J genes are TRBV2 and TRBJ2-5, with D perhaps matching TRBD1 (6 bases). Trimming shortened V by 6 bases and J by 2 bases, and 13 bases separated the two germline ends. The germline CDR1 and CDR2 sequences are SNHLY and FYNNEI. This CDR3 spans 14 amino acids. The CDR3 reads CASSLITGQETQYF. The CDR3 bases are TGTGCCAGCAGCCTGATTACAGGGCAAGAGACCCAGTACTTC.

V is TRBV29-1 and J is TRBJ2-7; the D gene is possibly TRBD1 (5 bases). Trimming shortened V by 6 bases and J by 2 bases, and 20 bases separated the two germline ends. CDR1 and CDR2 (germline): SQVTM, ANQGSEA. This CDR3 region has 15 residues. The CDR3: CSVLRSDNQAYEQYF. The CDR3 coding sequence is TGCAGCGTCCTTAGATCGGACAATCAAGCCTACGAGCAGTACTTC.

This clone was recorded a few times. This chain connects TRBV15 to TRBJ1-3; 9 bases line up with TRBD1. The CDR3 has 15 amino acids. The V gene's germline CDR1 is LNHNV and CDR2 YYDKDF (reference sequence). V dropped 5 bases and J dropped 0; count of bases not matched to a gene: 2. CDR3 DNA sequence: TGTGCCACCAGCTTGGACAGGGGCTCTGGAAACACCATATATTTT. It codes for CATSLDRGSGNTIYF.

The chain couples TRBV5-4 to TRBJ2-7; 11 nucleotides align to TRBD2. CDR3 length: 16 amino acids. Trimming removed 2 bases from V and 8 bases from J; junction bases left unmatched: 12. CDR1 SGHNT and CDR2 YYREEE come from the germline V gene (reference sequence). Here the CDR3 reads CASSLPTSGGRWKQYF. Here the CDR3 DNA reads TGTGCCAGCAGCTTACCCACTAGCGGGGGACGATGGAAGCAGTACTTC. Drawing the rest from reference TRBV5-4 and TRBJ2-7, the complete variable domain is ETGVTQSPTHLIKTRGQQVTLRCSSQSGHNTVSWYQQALGQGPQFIFQYYREEENGRGNFPPRFSGLQFPNYSSELNVNALELDDSALYLCASSLPTSGGRWKQYFGPGTRLTVT.

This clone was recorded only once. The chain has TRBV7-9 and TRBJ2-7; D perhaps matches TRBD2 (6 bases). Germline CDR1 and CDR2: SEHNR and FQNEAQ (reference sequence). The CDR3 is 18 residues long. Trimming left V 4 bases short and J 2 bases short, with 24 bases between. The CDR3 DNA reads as TGTGCCAGCAGCTCCCCGGGTAAAGGCGGGACTGCAGCCTACGAGCAGTACTTC. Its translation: CASSSPGKGGTAAYEQYF.

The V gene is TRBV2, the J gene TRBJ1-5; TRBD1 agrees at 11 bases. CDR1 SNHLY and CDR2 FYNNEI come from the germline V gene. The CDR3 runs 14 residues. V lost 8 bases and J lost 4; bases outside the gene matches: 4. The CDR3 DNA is TGTGCCAGCTCCGGGACAGGGGGGAATCAGCCCCAGCATTTT. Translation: CASSGTGGNQPQHF.

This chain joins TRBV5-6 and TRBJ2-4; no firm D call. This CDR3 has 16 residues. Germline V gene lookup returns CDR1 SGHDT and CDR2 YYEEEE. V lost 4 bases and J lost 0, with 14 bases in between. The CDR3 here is CASSPTPQLAKNIQYF. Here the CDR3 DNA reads TGTGCCAGCAGCCCCACCCCCCAACTAGCCAAAAACATTCAGTACTTC.

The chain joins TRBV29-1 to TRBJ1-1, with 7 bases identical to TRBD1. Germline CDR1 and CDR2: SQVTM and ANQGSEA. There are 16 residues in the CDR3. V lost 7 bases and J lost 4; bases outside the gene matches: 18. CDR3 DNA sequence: TGCAGCGGATCGAATGCAGGGGGTCAAGTTAGCACTGAAGCTTTCTTT. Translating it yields CSGSNAGGQVSTEAFF. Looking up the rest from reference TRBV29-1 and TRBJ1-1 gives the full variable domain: SAVISQKPSRDICQRGTSLTIQCQVDSQVTMMFWYRQQPGQSLTLIATANQGSEATYESGFVIDKFPISRPNLTFSTLTVSNMSPEDSSIYLCSGSNAGGQVSTEAFFGQGTRLTVV.

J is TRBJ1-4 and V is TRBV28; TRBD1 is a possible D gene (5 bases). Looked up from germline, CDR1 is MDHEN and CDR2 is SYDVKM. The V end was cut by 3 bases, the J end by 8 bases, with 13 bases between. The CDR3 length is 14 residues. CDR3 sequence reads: CASSFGPGTEKLFF. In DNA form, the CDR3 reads TGTGCCAGCAGTTTCGGCCCCGGGACCGAAAAACTGTTTTTT. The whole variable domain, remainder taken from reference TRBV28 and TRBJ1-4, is DVKVTQSSRYLVKRTGEKVFLECVQDMDHENMFWYRQDPGLGLRLIYFSYDVKMKEKGDIPEGYSVSREKKERFSLILESASTNQTSMYLCASSFGPGTEKLFFGSGTQLSVL.

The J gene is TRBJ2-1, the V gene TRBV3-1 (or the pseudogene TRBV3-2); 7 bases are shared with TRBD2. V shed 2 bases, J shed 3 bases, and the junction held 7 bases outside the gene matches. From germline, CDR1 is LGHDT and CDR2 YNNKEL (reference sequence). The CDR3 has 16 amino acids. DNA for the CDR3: TGTGCCAGCAGCCAAATGTTGTCGGGGGGCTACAATGAGCAGTTCTTC. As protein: CASSQMLSGGYNEQFF.

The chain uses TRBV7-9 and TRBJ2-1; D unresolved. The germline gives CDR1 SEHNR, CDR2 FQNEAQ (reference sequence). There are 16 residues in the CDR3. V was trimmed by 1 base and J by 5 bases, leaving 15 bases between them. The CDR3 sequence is CASSLVWSGFNNEQFF. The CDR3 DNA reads TGTGCCAGCAGCTTAGTTTGGTCCGGGTTCAACAATGAGCAGTTCTTC.

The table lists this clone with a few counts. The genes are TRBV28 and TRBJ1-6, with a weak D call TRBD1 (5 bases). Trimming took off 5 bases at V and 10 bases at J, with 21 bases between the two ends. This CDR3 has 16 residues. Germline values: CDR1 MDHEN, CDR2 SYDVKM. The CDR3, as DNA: TGTGCCAGCAGTCCGCTCCCCAGGGCCGTTACATCACCCCTCCACTTT. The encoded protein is CASSPLPRAVTSPLHF. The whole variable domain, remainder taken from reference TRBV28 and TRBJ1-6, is DVKVTQSSRYLVKRTGEKVFLECVQDMDHENMFWYRQDPGLGLRLIYFSYDVKMKEKGDIPEGYSVSREKKERFSLILESASTNQTSMYLCASSPLPRAVTSPLHFGNGTRLTVT.